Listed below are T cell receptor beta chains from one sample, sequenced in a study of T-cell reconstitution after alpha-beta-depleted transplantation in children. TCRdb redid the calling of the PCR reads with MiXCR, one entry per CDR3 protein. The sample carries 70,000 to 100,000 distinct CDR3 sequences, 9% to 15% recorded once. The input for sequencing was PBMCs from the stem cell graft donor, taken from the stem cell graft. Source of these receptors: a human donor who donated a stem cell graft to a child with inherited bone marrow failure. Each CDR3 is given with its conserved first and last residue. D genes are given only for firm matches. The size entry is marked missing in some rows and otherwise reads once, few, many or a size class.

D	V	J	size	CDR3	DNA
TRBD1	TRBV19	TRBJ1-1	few	CASSIGDRVGGTEAFF	TGTGCCAGTAGTATAGGGGACAGGGTCGGAGGGACTGAAGCTTTCTTT
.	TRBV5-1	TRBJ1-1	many	CASSSEGNTEAFF	TGCGCCAGCAGCTCCGAGGGCAACACTGAAGCTTTCTTT
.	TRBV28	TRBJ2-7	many	CASSWHQGWERYEQYF	TGTGCCAGCAGTTGGCATCAGGGCTGGGAAAGGTACGAGCAGTACTTC
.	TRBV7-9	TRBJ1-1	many	CASSLEGVEAFF	TGTGCCAGCAGCTTGGAGGGGGTTGAAGCTTTCTTT
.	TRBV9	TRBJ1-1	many	CASSSNVGAPGAEAFF	TGTGCCAGCAGCTCCAACGTGGGGGCCCCGGGCGCTGAAGCTTTCTTT
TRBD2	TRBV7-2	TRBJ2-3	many	CASSPYSGSSTDTQYF	TGTGCCAGCAGTCCCTATAGCGGGAGTAGCACAGATACGCAGTATTTT
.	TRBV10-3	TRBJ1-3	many	CAISGEVSGNTIYF	TGTGCCATCAGTGGGGAGGTGTCTGGAAACACCATATATTTT
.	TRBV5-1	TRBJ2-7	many	CASSLASTATSYEQYF	TGCGCCAGCAGCTTGGCCTCGACAGCAACATCCTACGAGCAGTACTTC
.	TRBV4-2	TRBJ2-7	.	CARSPGLPLSYEQYF	TGTGCCAGGAGCCCGGGGCTCCCCCTCTCCTACGAGCAGTACTTC
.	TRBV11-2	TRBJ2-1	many	CASSEVRGYNEQFF	TGTGCCAGCAGCGAAGTCAGGGGCTACAATGAGCAGTTCTTC